Listed here are 32 T cell receptor beta chains from one sample, sequenced in a study of blood T cell repertoires in COVID-19. Data came from immunoSEQ multiplex PCR; TCRdb stores just in-frame clones and leaves some out. This table has about 260,000 clones, nearly 90% appearing once. Sequenced material: peripheral blood. These receptors were taken from a human donor in a cohort sampled during active COVID-19.

CDR3 coding DNA: TGCGCCAGCAGCCCCGGGGGGGTAGGAGATACGCAGTATTTT. Translating it yields CASSPGGVGDTQYF. V is TRBV5-1 and J is TRBJ2-3; 8 nucleotides align to TRBD2. Germline CDR1 reads SGHRS; CDR2 reads YFSETQ. Trimming removed 4 bases from V and 5 bases from J; junction bases left unmatched: 6. The CDR3 covers 14 residues.

V is TRBV28 and J is TRBJ1-1; 9 nucleotides agree with TRBD1. Germline CDR1 reads MDHEN; CDR2 reads SYDVKM. V was clipped by 4 bases and J by 3 bases; unmatched bases: 12. This CDR3 spans 17 amino acids. The CDR3 is CASSSLPHRGQDTEAFF. CDR3 nucleotide sequence: TGTGCCAGCAGTTCCCTCCCTCACAGGGGGCAGGACACTGAAGCTTTCTTT.

This clone was detected once. J is TRBJ2-3 and V is TRBV6-5; 8 bases match TRBD2. V lost 6 bases to trimming and J lost 3 bases; unmatched junction nucleotides: 5. There are 14 residues in the CDR3. Germline CDR1 MNHEY, CDR2 SVGAGI. Written as DNA, the CDR3 is TGTGCCAGCAGCCCGGGGGGGACGACAGATACGCAGTATTTT. Protein product: CASSPGGTTDTQYF.

This chain uses TRBV9 with TRBJ2-7; 7 positions match TRBD2. This CDR3 comprises 14 residues. Unmatched junction bases numbered 7, after V lost 4 bases and J lost 3 bases. The germline V gene encodes CDR1 SGDLS and CDR2 YYNGEE. CDR3 sequence: CASSPQRGLYEQYF. CDR3 nucleotides: TGTGCCAGCAGCCCCCAGCGGGGTCTCTACGAGCAGTACTTC. Full variable domain (missing parts from reference TRBV9 and TRBJ2-7): DSGVTQTPKHLITATGQRVTLRCSPRSGDLSVYWYQQSLDQGLQFLIQYYNGEERAKGNILERFSAQQFPDLHSELNLSSLELGDSALYFCASSPQRGLYEQYFGPGTRLTVT.

This clone was seen at least ten times. The rearrangement joins TRBV19 to TRBJ1-2; TRBD1 aligns across 9 bases. The CDR3 contains 13 residues. The J segment lost 6 bases and the V segment lost 6 bases, leaving 5 bases of the junction unmatched. Germline V CDR1 and CDR2: LNHDA, SQIVND (reference sequence). CDR3 nucleotides: TGTGCCAGTAGGGTCGGACAGGGGCATGGCTACACCTTC. It is translated as CASRVGQGHGYTF.

This chain uses TRBV7-2 with TRBJ2-7, with D tentatively TRBD1 (5 bases). The V gene lost 2 bases and the J gene lost 3 bases, with 8 bases spanning the gap. Germline V lookup: CDR1 SGHTA, CDR2 FQGNSA. CDR3 length: 13 residues. CDR3 residues: CASSLIRGYEQYF. The CDR3 bases are TGTGCCAGCAGCTTAATTAGGGGCTACGAGCAGTACTTC.

This chain joins TRBV6-5 and TRBJ2-5, with 8 nucleotides matching TRBD2. With V trimmed by 3 bases and J by 5 bases, 8 bases remained unmatched. Germline V lookup: CDR1 MNHEY, CDR2 SVGAGI. The CDR3 is 15 amino acids. Here the CDR3 DNA reads TGTGCCAGCAGTTATTCCACCCCGGGGGGGGAGACCCAGTACTTC. It is translated as CASSYSTPGGETQYF.

V gene TRBV5-1 combines with J gene TRBJ2-2; 8 positions match TRBD1. Germline V gene sequence: CDR1 SGHRS, CDR2 YFSETQ. This CDR3 has 16 residues. V dropped 4 bases and J dropped 4; count of bases not matched to a gene: 9. CDR3 amino acids: CASSPLQGQGTGELFF. CDR3 bases: TGCGCCAGCAGCCCACTCCAAGGACAGGGCACCGGGGAGCTGTTTTTT.

The V gene is TRBV6-6, the J gene TRBJ1-2; D ambiguous. The CDR3 has 12 amino acids. V lost 5 bases, J lost 0 bases, and 4 bases lay in between. Germline CDR1 is MNHNY and CDR2 is SVGAGI (reference sequence). For the CDR3, the DNA is TGTGCCAGCAGTACAACTAACTATGGCTACACCTTC. Its protein is CASSTTNYGYTF.

The chain uses TRBV7-9 and TRBJ1-2, with D possibly matching TRBD1 (5 bases). The CDR3 runs 14 residues. V was clipped by 1 base and J by 5 bases, with 11 bases between them. In germline, CDR1 is SEHNR, CDR2 FQNEAQ (reference sequence). CDR3 sequence: CASSLDGQTYGYTF. The CDR3 coding sequence is TGTGCCAGCAGCTTAGATGGACAAACGTATGGCTACACCTTC.

The gene calls are TRBV6-2 or TRBV6-3 and TRBJ2-7; 7 nucleotides align to TRBD1. With 0 bases clipped from V and 0 bases from J, the junction kept 8 bases outside the gene matches. The CDR3 has 17 residues. Germline values: CDR1 MNHEY, CDR2 SVGEGT. The CDR3 DNA reads TGTGCCAGCAGTTACTCGGTCCAGGGGGACCACTCCTACGAGCAGTACTTC. Its translation is CASSYSVQGDHSYEQYF.

There are a few counts of this clone. The V and J genes are TRBV7-7 and TRBJ2-7, with D perhaps TRBD2 (6 bases). Germline loops: CDR1 SSHAT, CDR2 FNYEAQ (reference sequence). This CDR3 comprises 17 residues. The CDR3 is CASPAAGFFPITYEQYF. The CDR3, as DNA: TGTGCTAGCCCAGCCGCGGGGTTTTTCCCAATAACCTACGAGCAGTACTTC.

This chain connects TRBV18 to TRBJ2-7; perhaps TRBD2 as D (7 bases). Germline V gene sequence: CDR1 KGHSH, CDR2 LQKENI. The CDR3 is 16 amino acids. With 3 bases removed from V and 0 bases from J, the gap between germline ends came to 15 bases. The DNA of the CDR3 is TGTGCCAGCTCACCTTCGGGGGGCGATTACTCCTACGAGCAGTACTTC. It is translated as CASSPSGGDYSYEQYF.

This clone was seen more than once but under ten times. The chain links TRBV3-1 (or the pseudogene TRBV3-2) to TRBJ1-3, with unresolved D. The CDR3 runs to 12 residues. The V gene lost 4 bases and the J gene lost 7 bases, with 8 bases spanning the gap. The germline gives CDR1 LGHDT, CDR2 YNNKEL (reference sequence). For the CDR3, the DNA is TGTGCCAGCAGCCCCCCCGGGAACACCATATATTTT. As protein: CASSPPGNTIYF.

The chain is built from TRBV10-1 and TRBJ2-7; 12 nucleotides match TRBD1. The germline V gene encodes CDR1 WNHNN and CDR2 SYGVQD (reference sequence). V dropped 0 bases and J dropped 7; count of bases not matched to a gene: 10. The CDR3 spans 17 residues. As DNA, the CDR3 is TGCGCCAGCAGTGAGTCAAAACGTGGGACAGGGGGCCGGGAGCAGTACTTC. It encodes CASSESKRGTGGREQYF.

V is TRBV9 and J is TRBJ2-7; the D gene is possibly TRBD1 (5 bases). V gave up 5 bases and J gave up 5 bases, with 14 bases separating them. The CDR3 sequence is 13 residues long. Germline-derived CDR1 and CDR2 are SGDLS and YYNGEE. DNA for the CDR3: TGTGCCAGCAGTTGGGGCGGTGAACACGAGCAGTACTTC. The encoded protein is CASSWGGEHEQYF.

The V and J genes are TRBV3-1 (or the pseudogene TRBV3-2) and TRBJ1-4, with D possibly TRBD1 on 5 matching bases. CDR1 and CDR2 (germline): LGHDT, YNNKEL (reference sequence). The CDR3 is made up of 15 amino acids. V was pared by 0 bases and J by 6 bases, with 11 bases between. For the CDR3, the DNA is TGTGCCAGCAGCCAAGATCAGGGTAAGTATGAAAAACTGTTTTTT. Amino acid sequence: CASSQDQGKYEKLFF.

V usage is TRBV21-1 and J usage is TRBJ1-1; the table's D call, TRBD1, was not checked against the DNA. TRBV21-1 is a pseudogene locus. This CDR3 is 15 amino acids long. DNA for the CDR3: TGTGCCAGCAGCTGCGAGGGGGCGGTGAACACTGAAGCTTTCTTT. This encodes CASSCEGAVNTEAFF.

CDR3 sequence reads: CASSSSRGANYGYTF. In DNA, the CDR3 is TGTGCCAGCAGCTCCTCCCGGGGGGCTAACTATGGCTACACCTTC. The chain uses TRBV5-4 and TRBJ1-2, with D possibly matching TRBD1 (5 bases). Per the germline V gene, CDR1 is SGHNT and CDR2 is YYREEE (reference sequence). The CDR3 has 15 amino acids. Trimming removed 3 bases at V and 0 bases at J, with 12 bases between.

The CDR3 here is CASSFFHRGGIEQYF. The CDR3 region has the DNA TGTGCCAGCAGTTTCTTCCACAGGGGGGGCATCGAGCAGTACTTC. The chain links TRBV27 to TRBJ2-7; D possibly corresponds to TRBD1 (8 bases). Deletions cut 3 bases from V and 6 bases from J, with 18 bases between. The CDR3 is made up of 15 amino acids. Germline assignment: CDR1 MNHEY and CDR2 SMNVEV (reference sequence).

The chain couples TRBV2 to TRBJ2-7, with a weak D call TRBD1 (5 bases). Germline V gene sequence: CDR1 SNHLY, CDR2 FYNNEI. The CDR3 runs to 14 residues. V lost 5 bases and J 0 bases, leaving 11 bases between the germline ends. The CDR3 protein is CASSFSTASYEQYF. DNA of the CDR3: TGTGCCAGCAGTTTTTCGACAGCCTCCTACGAGCAGTACTTC.

The CDR3 is CASSLDSGRGWSYEQYF. The CDR3 region has the DNA TGTGCCAGCAGCTTAGATAGCGGGCGGGGTTGGTCCTACGAGCAGTACTTC. This chain links TRBV11-2 with TRBJ2-7; 7 nucleotides line up with TRBD2. Germline V lookup: CDR1 SGHAT, CDR2 FQNNGV. J gave up 1 base and V 0 bases, and 9 bases lay outside the gene matches. This CDR3 has 17 amino acids.

Here the CDR3 DNA reads TGCGCCAGCAGCCATGGTGACGGGGGCGAGCAGTACTTC. Amino acid sequence: CASSHGDGGEQYF. This sequence joins TRBV4-3 and TRBJ2-7; D is possibly TRBD2 (6 bases). The V end was cut by 3 bases, the J end by 6 bases, with 12 bases between. This CDR3 has 13 residues. CDR1 is LGHNA, CDR2 YSLEER, per germline.

The chain combines TRBV6-5 with TRBJ1-1, with 7 bases lining up with TRBD1. After removal of 6 bases from V and 0 bases from J, the junction contained 7 bases not matched to a gene. CDR1 MNHEY and CDR2 SVGAGI come from the germline V gene. The CDR3 has 15 residues. CDR3 region: CASSDDRVMNTEAFF. CDR3 nucleotide sequence: TGTGCCAGCAGCGACGACAGGGTCATGAACACTGAAGCTTTCTTT.

The CDR3 DNA is TGTGCCAGCAGCTCGCGACTAGCGGGGGGTCACGATGAGCAGTTCTTC. Its protein is CASSSRLAGGHDEQFF. This chain links TRBV7-2 with TRBJ2-1; 13 positions match TRBD2. Germline CDR1 and CDR2: SGHTA and FQGNSA. This CDR3 is 16 amino acids long. The J segment lost 8 bases and the V segment lost 4 bases, leaving 8 bases of the junction unmatched.

The CDR3 nucleotides read TGTGCCAGCTTGGGCCAGGCGAACACTGAAGCTTTCTTT. Encoded protein: CASLGQANTEAFF. The chain is built from TRBV28 and TRBJ1-1; D is ambiguous. Germline lookup yields CDR1 MDHEN and CDR2 SYDVKM. Trimming pared 8 bases from V and 1 base from J, leaving 11 bases between. The CDR3 spans 13 residues.

This sequence joins TRBV19 and TRBJ2-7, with TRBD1 matching 9 bases. The V segment lost 6 bases and the J segment 3 bases; nucleotides outside the gene matches: 6. Germline CDR1 and CDR2: LNHDA and SQIVND (reference sequence). This CDR3 has 14 amino acids. The CDR3, as DNA: TGTGCCAGTAGCGTGGGACAGGGTAGCTACGAGCAGTACTTC. Protein product: CASSVGQGSYEQYF.

The V gene is TRBV6-5, the J gene TRBJ1-4; 7 bases are shared with TRBD1. The length of the CDR3 is 16 residues. J gave up 0 bases and V 2 bases, and 3 bases lay outside the gene matches. In germline, CDR1 is MNHEY, CDR2 SVGAGI. The DNA for the CDR3 is TGTGCCAGCAGTTACGACAGGGTCACAACTAATGAAAAACTGTTTTTT. It translates to CASSYDRVTTNEKLFF.

The genes are TRBV20-1 and TRBJ2-5; TRBD2 agrees at 12 bases. The V gene's germline CDR1 is DFQATT and CDR2 SNEGSKA (reference sequence). The ends lost 3 bases at V and 0 bases at J; junction bases unmatched: 11. The CDR3 consists of 18 residues. This CDR3 reads CSASPRLAGALYQETQYF. DNA of the CDR3: TGCAGTGCTAGTCCGCGACTAGCGGGGGCCCTGTACCAAGAGACCCAGTACTTC.

V usage is TRBV5-1 and J usage is TRBJ1-3, with TRBD1 matching over 9 bases. J gave up 1 base and V 5 bases, and 10 bases lay outside the gene matches. The germline gives CDR1 SGHRS, CDR2 YFSETQ. The CDR3 sequence is 17 residues long. CDR3 sequence: CASRFTLQGASGNTIYF. The CDR3 nucleotides read TGCGCCAGCAGATTTACTCTACAGGGGGCGTCTGGAAACACCATATATTTT.

This sequence joins TRBV6-5 and TRBJ2-1; 7 bases fit TRBD2. This CDR3 is 11 amino acids long. V lost 8 bases to trimming and J lost 9 bases; unmatched junction nucleotides: 4. Germline CDR1 and CDR2: MNHEY and SVGAGI. As DNA, the CDR3 is TGTGCCAGCGGACTAGAAGGTGAGCAGTTCTTC. It encodes CASGLEGEQFF.

The table lists this clone with a few counts. This chain connects TRBV6-5 to TRBJ2-7, with 12 bases fitting TRBD1. The CDR3 sequence is 15 residues long. J lost 4 bases, V lost 7 bases, and 8 bases had no gene match. Germline lookup yields CDR1 MNHEY and CDR2 SVGAGI. CDR3 DNA sequence: TGTGCCAGCACCCCAGGGACAGGGGGCTTTTACGAGCAGTACTTC. Amino acid sequence: CASTPGTGGFYEQYF.